This note documents a single TCR beta chain sequence. The antigen is undetermined. These data are taken from a study of regulatory dendritic cells for organ transplantation. Study results and limitations: Mature dendritic cells appeared to drive more memory CD8+ clonal expansion than regulatory ones. Between individuals, the alloreactive memory CD8+ T cell pool differed considerably. Naive CD4+ and CD8+ repertoires were highly diverse; memory CD8+ was most oligoclonal.

Naive CD45RA+ and memory CD45RO+ CD4+ or CD8+ T cells were FACS-sorted. Data came from immunoSEQ multiplex PCR; TCRdb stores just in-frame clones and leaves some out. This table holds roughly 34,000 clones, roughly nine tenths found once. The germline V gene encodes CDR1 MNHNY and CDR2 SVGAGI (reference sequence). Between the trimmed V and J ends, which lost 2 bases and 4 bases, there was a span of 8 bases. The CDR3 sequence is 13 residues long. Sequencing was done on a sample of naive CD4+ T cells from blood. The subset denotes: CD45RA+ naive T cells. The receptor was derived from a human donor in good health. V gene TRBV6-6 combines with J gene TRBJ1-1, with no clear D. The CDR3: CASSYRAGTEAFF. CDR3 nucleotides: TGTGCCAGCAGTTACAGGGCTGGCACTGAAGCTTTCTTT.